The rows below give T cell receptor beta chains drawn from one sample of a study of blood T cell repertoires in COVID-19. Some clones are missing from TCRdb's copy, which holds only in-frame ones; the method was immunoSEQ multiplex PCR. The table has about 150,000 clones, 70% to 85% seen once. The sample consisted of peripheral blood. The source is a man between 60 and 75 years old with COVID-19, enrolled during active disease. CDR3s include the opening cysteine and the closing phenylalanine or tryptophan. Each record gives: V gene, clone size, D gene, J gene, CDR3 DNA, CDR3 protein. A D gene is named only where the DNA matches it firmly. Size is omitted from some rows. Given values are once, few, many or a class for expanded clones.

v_call: TRBV30; clone_size: .; d_call: .; j_call: TRBJ1-1; cdr3_nt: TGTGCCTGGAGTCCGACAATGAACACTGAAGCTTTCTTT; cdr3_aa: CAWSPTMNTEAFF
v_call: TRBV6-6; clone_size: .; d_call: TRBD1; j_call: TRBJ2-2; cdr3_nt: TGTGCCAGCAGCCAGACAGGGGCCGGGGAGCTGTTTTTT; cdr3_aa: CASSQTGAGELFF
v_call: TRBV7-9; clone_size: .; d_call: .; j_call: TRBJ1-1; cdr3_nt: TGTGCCAGCAGCTTAGCGGCCAGGGGTAACACTGAAGCTTTCTTT; cdr3_aa: CASSLAARGNTEAFF
v_call: TRBV3-1/TRBV3-2; clone_size: .; d_call: TRBD2; j_call: TRBJ2-2; cdr3_nt: TGTGCCAGCAGCCAAATTAGCGGGAGTACCACCGGGGAGCTGTTTTTT; cdr3_aa: CASSQISGSTTGELFF
v_call: TRBV13; clone_size: .; d_call: TRBD2; j_call: TRBJ2-1; cdr3_nt: TGTGCCAGCAGGCTAAGGACTAGCGGGTCCTACAATGAGCAGTTCTTC; cdr3_aa: CASRLRTSGSYNEQFF
v_call: TRBV5-1; clone_size: .; d_call: .; j_call: TRBJ1-1; cdr3_nt: TGCGCCAGCAGCTTGGGCGGGGATAACACTGAAGCTTTCTTT; cdr3_aa: CASSLGGDNTEAFF
v_call: TRBV13; clone_size: .; d_call: .; j_call: TRBJ1-3; cdr3_nt: TGTGCCAGCAGGGTCGTGACACGAAACACCATATATTTT; cdr3_aa: CASRVVTRNTIYF
v_call: TRBV15; clone_size: .; d_call: .; j_call: TRBJ1-2; cdr3_nt: TGTGCCACCAGCGGGGCTCTGACAGAGCGAAGAGGCTACACCTTC; cdr3_aa: CATSGALTERRGYTF
v_call: TRBV19; clone_size: .; d_call: .; j_call: TRBJ1-1; cdr3_nt: TGTGCCAGTAGTCGGGGGTCGGGCACTGAAGCTTTCTTT; cdr3_aa: CASSRGSGTEAFF
v_call: TRBV28; clone_size: .; d_call: .; j_call: TRBJ1-5; cdr3_nt: TGTGCCAGCAGTCCCCCGAATCAGCCCCAGCATTTT; cdr3_aa: CASSPPNQPQHF
v_call: TRBV29-1; clone_size: .; d_call: TRBD1; j_call: TRBJ1-5; cdr3_nt: TGCAGCGTGCTGACAGGGTCGAATCAGCCCCAGCATTTT; cdr3_aa: CSVLTGSNQPQHF
v_call: TRBV9; clone_size: .; d_call: TRBD1; j_call: TRBJ1-4; cdr3_nt: TGTGCCAGCAGCTCTCGGACAGGGGCTAATGAAAAACTGTTTTTT; cdr3_aa: CASSSRTGANEKLFF
v_call: TRBV5-1; clone_size: .; d_call: .; j_call: TRBJ1-3; cdr3_nt: TGCGCCAGCAGCTCCAACGCGGGAAACACCATATATTTT; cdr3_aa: CASSSNAGNTIYF
v_call: TRBV4-3; clone_size: .; d_call: .; j_call: TRBJ2-7; cdr3_nt: TGCGCCAGCAGCCAAGATAGGGCAGGGTACGAGCAGTACTTC; cdr3_aa: CASSQDRAGYEQYF
v_call: TRBV19; clone_size: .; d_call: .; j_call: TRBJ1-5; cdr3_nt: TGTGCCAGTAGTGGACAGTTGGCAGGTCAGCCCCAGCATTTT; cdr3_aa: CASSGQLAGQPQHF
v_call: TRBV20-1; clone_size: .; d_call: .; j_call: TRBJ1-1; cdr3_nt: TGCAGTTCTCATTTACAGGTTTCAACTTTCTTT; cdr3_aa: CSSHLQVSTFF
v_call: TRBV7-8; clone_size: few; d_call: .; j_call: TRBJ1-1; cdr3_nt: TGTGCCAGCAGCTCGAACAGAGGGAGTCGTCAGAACACTGAAGCTTTCTTT; cdr3_aa: CASSSNRGSRQNTEAFF
v_call: TRBV5-6; clone_size: .; d_call: TRBD1; j_call: TRBJ2-7; cdr3_nt: TGTGCCAGCAGCCCGATCCCAGGGGGTTACGAGCAGTACTTC; cdr3_aa: CASSPIPGGYEQYF
v_call: TRBV4-3; clone_size: .; d_call: TRBD2; j_call: TRBJ2-3; cdr3_nt: TGCGCCAGCAGCCAAGAGGGCCGGGGGGGCCATGGAGATACGCAGTATTTT; cdr3_aa: CASSQEGRGGHGDTQYF
v_call: TRBV24-1; clone_size: .; d_call: .; j_call: TRBJ1-2; cdr3_nt: TGTGCCACCAGTGATAACAGGGCCAAAAATCACTACACCTTC; cdr3_aa: CATSDNRAKNHYTF
v_call: TRBV5-4; clone_size: .; d_call: .; j_call: TRBJ1-2; cdr3_nt: TGTGCCAGCAGCTTGGCCTACAGGCCGGACTATGGCTACACCTTC; cdr3_aa: CASSLAYRPDYGYTF
v_call: TRBV19; clone_size: few; d_call: TRBD1; j_call: TRBJ1-5; cdr3_nt: TGTGCCAGTAGTGGGGGACAGGGTCATCAGCCCCAGCATTTT; cdr3_aa: CASSGGQGHQPQHF
v_call: TRBV5-1; clone_size: .; d_call: TRBD2; j_call: TRBJ2-3; cdr3_nt: TGCGCCAGCAGCTTACCCAGCGGACTAGCGACAGATACGCAGTATTTT; cdr3_aa: CASSLPSGLATDTQYF
v_call: TRBV6-5; clone_size: .; d_call: TRBD1; j_call: TRBJ1-2; cdr3_nt: TGTGCCAGCGATACGGACAGGGTTGGTGGCTACACCTTC; cdr3_aa: CASDTDRVGGYTF
v_call: TRBV11-3; clone_size: .; d_call: TRBD2; j_call: TRBJ2-7; cdr3_nt: TGTGCCAGCAGACGCGGGGGGAGAGAGCAGTACTTC; cdr3_aa: CASRRGGREQYF
v_call: TRBV28; clone_size: .; d_call: .; j_call: TRBJ1-1; cdr3_nt: TGTGCCAGCAGTTTGAGCAGGACAAACACTGAAGCTTTCTTT; cdr3_aa: CASSLSRTNTEAFF
v_call: TRBV4-3; clone_size: .; d_call: .; j_call: TRBJ2-5; cdr3_nt: TGCGCCAGCAGCCAAGAGGGGGGGCCGGAGACCCAGTACTTC; cdr3_aa: CASSQEGGPETQYF
v_call: TRBV30; clone_size: .; d_call: .; j_call: TRBJ1-1; cdr3_nt: TGTGCCTGGAGTAGGAGACAGGAGAACACTGAAGCTTTCTTT; cdr3_aa: CAWSRRQENTEAFF
v_call: TRBV14; clone_size: .; d_call: TRBD2; j_call: TRBJ2-4; cdr3_nt: TGTGCCAGCAGCCCAACTAGCGGGAGTAACATTCAGTACTTC; cdr3_aa: CASSPTSGSNIQYF
v_call: TRBV7-7; clone_size: .; d_call: .; j_call: TRBJ2-2; cdr3_nt: TGTGCTAGCAGCTACGGTATACCGAACACCGGGGAGCTGTTTTTT; cdr3_aa: CASSYGIPNTGELFF
v_call: TRBV27; clone_size: .; d_call: TRBD1; j_call: TRBJ1-5; cdr3_nt: TGTGCCAGCAGTTCCGTTGAAGGGGGCTGGAATCAGCCCCAGCATTTT; cdr3_aa: CASSSVEGGWNQPQHF
v_call: TRBV19; clone_size: .; d_call: TRBD1; j_call: TRBJ1-4; cdr3_nt: TGTGCCAGTAGACCAACCGGGACAGATAATGAAAAACTGTTTTTT; cdr3_aa: CASRPTGTDNEKLFF
v_call: TRBV29-1; clone_size: .; d_call: TRBD2; j_call: TRBJ2-3; cdr3_nt: TGCAGCGTTGAGGGACTAGCGGGAAAAGGGGGTTACACAGATACGCAGTATTTT; cdr3_aa: CSVEGLAGKGGYTDTQYF
v_call: TRBV27; clone_size: few; d_call: .; j_call: TRBJ1-6; cdr3_nt: TGTGCCAGCAGTATACAAGGGGTTAATTCACCCCTCCACTTT; cdr3_aa: CASSIQGVNSPLHF
v_call: TRBV28; clone_size: once; d_call: .; j_call: TRBJ1-5; cdr3_nt: TGTGCCAGCCTAGGAGGGGCGGGGCAGCCCCAGCATTTT; cdr3_aa: CASLGGAGQPQHF
v_call: TRBV2; clone_size: .; d_call: .; j_call: TRBJ1-6; cdr3_nt: TGTGCCAGCATACTTCCTCAGGGTTACGGTTCACCCCTCCACTTT; cdr3_aa: CASILPQGYGSPLHF
v_call: TRBV5-1; clone_size: .; d_call: TRBD2; j_call: TRBJ2-2; cdr3_nt: TGCGCCAGCAGCCCTCCGGGACTAGCGGGAGCCGGGGAGCTGTTTTTT; cdr3_aa: CASSPPGLAGAGELFF
v_call: TRBV5-6; clone_size: .; d_call: TRBD1; j_call: TRBJ1-5; cdr3_nt: TGTGCCAGCAGCGACGGACAGGTCACTCAGCCCCAGCATTTT; cdr3_aa: CASSDGQVTQPQHF
v_call: TRBV9; clone_size: .; d_call: .; j_call: TRBJ1-1; cdr3_nt: TGTGCCAGCAGCTACGACTGGAGCACTGAAGCTTTCTTT; cdr3_aa: CASSYDWSTEAFF
v_call: TRBV19; clone_size: .; d_call: .; j_call: TRBJ1-4; cdr3_nt: TGTGCCACGTCCGGACAAGCAGCAACTAATGAAAAACTGTTTTTT; cdr3_aa: CATSGQAATNEKLFF
v_call: TRBV7-8; clone_size: .; d_call: TRBD1; j_call: TRBJ1-5; cdr3_nt: TGTGCCAGCAGCTTAGAGGGGACAGGACCTCAGCCCCAGCATTTT; cdr3_aa: CASSLEGTGPQPQHF
v_call: TRBV11-2; clone_size: .; d_call: .; j_call: TRBJ2-1; cdr3_nt: TGTGCCAGCAGCAGTGGGCCCGGTAATGAGCAGTTCTTC; cdr3_aa: CASSSGPGNEQFF
v_call: TRBV4-2; clone_size: .; d_call: TRBD1; j_call: TRBJ2-3; cdr3_nt: TGTGCCAGCAGACCCCTAGGAGACAGGGCAGCAGATACGCAGTATTTT; cdr3_aa: CASRPLGDRAADTQYF
v_call: TRBV3-1/TRBV3-2; clone_size: .; d_call: TRBD1; j_call: TRBJ1-2; cdr3_nt: TGTGCCAGCAGGGCGGACAGGGGTTATGGCTACACCTTC; cdr3_aa: CASRADRGYGYTF
v_call: TRBV18; clone_size: .; d_call: .; j_call: TRBJ2-7; cdr3_nt: TGTGCCAGCTCACCTGGTCAGGGTGAGCAGTACTTC; cdr3_aa: CASSPGQGEQYF
v_call: TRBV19; clone_size: .; d_call: TRBD1; j_call: TRBJ1-5; cdr3_nt: TGTGCCAGTAGTCCGACAGGGGGCAAGGTCAATCAGCCCCAGCATTTT; cdr3_aa: CASSPTGGKVNQPQHF
v_call: TRBV28; clone_size: once; d_call: TRBD1; j_call: TRBJ2-7; cdr3_nt: TGTGCCAGCAGTTTTTTGGACAGGGTTATCTACGAGCAGTACTTC; cdr3_aa: CASSFLDRVIYEQYF
v_call: TRBV18; clone_size: .; d_call: TRBD1; j_call: TRBJ1-2; cdr3_nt: TGTGCCAGTGACTCCGGACAGGGCGGCTATGGCTACACCTTC; cdr3_aa: CASDSGQGGYGYTF
v_call: TRBV7-7; clone_size: .; d_call: TRBD2; j_call: TRBJ2-5; cdr3_nt: TGTGCTAGCAGCTTTCGGCGGGGGGCATCAGAGACCCAGTACTTC; cdr3_aa: CASSFRRGASETQYF
v_call: TRBV2; clone_size: .; d_call: .; j_call: TRBJ2-1; cdr3_nt: TGTGCCAGCCGAGGTACAGGACGATACAATGAGCAGTTCTTC; cdr3_aa: CASRGTGRYNEQFF
v_call: TRBV9; clone_size: .; d_call: TRBD2; j_call: TRBJ2-3; cdr3_nt: TGTGCCAGCAGCCCCGGGGTGCCTACGGGACTAGCGAGGGGAGATACGCAGTATTTT; cdr3_aa: CASSPGVPTGLARGDTQYF
v_call: TRBV19; clone_size: .; d_call: TRBD1; j_call: TRBJ2-3; cdr3_nt: TGTGCCAGTAGTATAGGGGGGACAGGGGGCAGAGATACGCAGTATTTT; cdr3_aa: CASSIGGTGGRDTQYF
v_call: TRBV4-3; clone_size: .; d_call: TRBD1; j_call: TRBJ1-5; cdr3_nt: TGCGCCAGCAGCCAGTGGACAGGGGAGGGTCAGCCCCAGCATTTT; cdr3_aa: CASSQWTGEGQPQHF
v_call: TRBV11-2; clone_size: .; d_call: TRBD1; j_call: TRBJ1-2; cdr3_nt: TGTGCCAGCAGCCCCTACTCCTCGTCTCAGGACAGGGTGAGCTACACCTTC; cdr3_aa: CASSPYSSSQDRVSYTF
v_call: TRBV13; clone_size: .; d_call: TRBD1; j_call: TRBJ1-6; cdr3_nt: TGTGCCAGCAGCTTCGGACAGGGACTAAATTCACCCCTCCACTTT; cdr3_aa: CASSFGQGLNSPLHF